Following are 18 T cell receptor beta chains from one sample sequenced in a study of cytomegalovirus exposure and HLA in healthy donors. Researchers ran the PCR with 60 Vbeta and 13 Jbeta primers. Only in-frame clones appear in the TCRdb table, and some are missing; sequencing was by immunoSEQ multiplex PCR. The sample lists around 180,000 clones; roughly 85% were seen once. Sequencing used PBMCs. These receptors were collected from a woman between 35 and 50 years old in good health and CMV-seronegative.

This chain connects TRBV5-4 to TRBJ2-1; tentative D call: TRBD2 (5 bases). V dropped 4 bases and J dropped 1 base, with 12 bases sitting between them. The CDR3 consists of 15 residues. Germline V gene data show CDR1 as SGHNT and CDR2 as YYREEE (reference sequence). This CDR3 reads CASSGLAESYNEQFF. CDR3 sequence (DNA): TGTGCCAGCAGCGGCCTAGCAGAGTCCTACAATGAGCAGTTCTTC.

V and J are TRBV6-6 and TRBJ2-3; TRBD2 is a possible D gene (6 bases). The CDR3 is 13 residues long. V was shortened by 6 bases and J by 9 bases, with 16 bases between the two germline ends. Germline CDR1 and CDR2: MNHNY and SVGAGI (reference sequence). The CDR3 sequence: CASRREPRETQYF. The DNA of the CDR3 is TGTGCCAGCAGGCGGGAACCTCGCGAGACGCAGTATTTT.

The rearrangement joins TRBV28 to TRBJ2-5; perhaps TRBD2 as D (6 bases). Germline loops: CDR1 MDHEN, CDR2 SYDVKM. V gave up 6 bases and J gave up 5 bases, with 16 bases separating them. CDR3 length equals 14 residues. The DNA for the CDR3 is TGTGCCAGCAGCACGAGCGGGCTAGAGGAGACCCAGTACTTC. Encoded protein: CASSTSGLEETQYF. Full variable domain (remainder filled in from reference TRBV28 and TRBJ2-5): DVKVTQSSRYLVKRTGEKVFLECVQDMDHENMFWYRQDPGLGLRLIYFSYDVKMKEKGDIPEGYSVSREKKERFSLILESASTNQTSMYLCASSTSGLEETQYFGPGTRLLVL.

This sequence joins TRBV28 and TRBJ1-2; 10 nucleotides align to TRBD1. After removal of 4 bases from V and 8 bases from J, the junction contained 10 bases not matched to a gene. Germline assignment: CDR1 MDHEN and CDR2 SYDVKM. The CDR3 length is 15 residues. CDR3 region: CASSYRDRGVSGYTF. The CDR3 DNA reads TGTGCCAGCAGTTACCGGGACAGGGGTGTTTCCGGCTACACCTTC.

CDR3 in amino acids: CASSPDSYGYTF. CDR3 DNA sequence: TGTGCCAGCAGCCCGGACTCCTATGGCTACACCTTC. The chain is built from TRBV9 and TRBJ1-2, with D uncertain. This CDR3 comprises 12 residues. V lost 4 bases to trimming and J lost 4 bases, with 8 bases between them. The germline V gene has CDR1 SGDLS and CDR2 YYNGEE.

The chain employs TRBV7-9 and TRBJ2-7; 14 nucleotides align to TRBD2. The ends lost 4 bases at V and 3 bases at J; junction bases unmatched: 2. CDR3 length equals 15 residues. Germline V gene lookup returns CDR1 SEHNR and CDR2 FQNEAQ (reference sequence). Here the CDR3 reads CASSSGLAGGYEQYF. The CDR3 DNA is TGTGCCAGCAGCTCCGGACTAGCGGGAGGCTACGAGCAGTACTTC.

The chain employs TRBV4-1 and TRBJ1-5; D gene ambiguous. V lost 3 bases and J 1 base, leaving 28 bases between the germline ends. Germline lookup yields CDR1 MGHRA and CDR2 YSYEKL. CDR3 length: 21 amino acids. The CDR3 spells CASSHQKPAQTFSFSNQPQHF. The CDR3 DNA reads TGCGCCAGCAGCCACCAAAAGCCGGCGCAGACTTTTAGTTTCAGCAATCAGCCCCAGCATTTT.

The J gene is TRBJ2-1, the V gene TRBV7-9, with D perhaps matching TRBD1 (5 bases). The CDR3 covers 13 residues. V dropped 1 base and J dropped 9 bases, with 10 bases sitting between them. Germline CDR1 SEHNR, CDR2 FQNEAQ (reference sequence). Here the CDR3 DNA reads TGTGCCAGCAGCTTAGAAGGGGCGGTTGAGCAGTTCTTC. Protein: CASSLEGAVEQFF. The full variable domain, completed using reference TRBV7-9 and TRBJ2-1, is DTGVSQNPRHKITKRGQNVTFRCDPISEHNRLYWYRQTLGQGPEFLTYFQNEAQLEKSRLLSDRFSAERPKGSFSTLEIQRTEQGDSAMYLCASSLEGAVEQFFGPGTRLTVL.

The rearrangement links TRBV5-5 to TRBJ2-7; 9 bases line up with TRBD1. V lost 3 bases, J lost 5 bases, and 3 bases stayed unmatched. Per germline, CDR1 SGHKS and CDR2 YYEKEE (reference sequence). The CDR3 has 13 residues. In DNA, the CDR3 is TGTGCCAGCAGCTGGGGACAGGGAGACGAGCAGTACTTC. Amino acids: CASSWGQGDEQYF.

The chain recombines TRBV4-1 with TRBJ2-3; D is possibly TRBD1 (6 bases). Germline assignment: CDR1 MGHRA and CDR2 YSYEKL. This CDR3 spans 17 amino acids. Trimming removed 2 bases from V and 0 bases from J, with 15 bases in between. In nucleotides, the CDR3 is TGCGCCAGCAGCCAACTGATCACCGGGACAAGCACAGATACGCAGTATTTT. Protein product: CASSQLITGTSTDTQYF.

The chain joins TRBV5-8 to TRBJ2-1; maybe TRBD2 (5 bases). The length of the CDR3 is 12 residues. The germline V gene has CDR1 SGHTS and CDR2 YDEGEE. Trimming stripped 2 bases from V and 9 bases from J, with 9 bases between. Written as DNA, the CDR3 is TGTGCCAGCAGCTTACGGGGAACTGAGCAGTTCTTC. Its translation is CASSLRGTEQFF.

This chain uses TRBV9 with TRBJ2-1, with 10 bases lining up with TRBD1. Trimming cost V 4 bases and J 10 bases; bases outside gene matches: 8. Germline lookup yields CDR1 SGDLS and CDR2 YYNGEE. This CDR3 region has 14 residues. The CDR3: CASSSSGTGDEQFF. CDR3 nucleotides: TGTGCCAGCAGCTCATCCGGGACAGGGGACGAGCAGTTCTTC.

V gene TRBV5-6 combines with J gene TRBJ2-2, with a tentative D call TRBD2 (5 bases). The germline gives CDR1 SGHDT, CDR2 YYEEEE. The V gene lost 3 bases and the J gene lost 7 bases, with 7 bases spanning the gap. This CDR3 spans 12 amino acids. CDR3 DNA sequence: TGTGCCAGCAGCTCCGGGGTCGGGGAGCTGTTTTTT. Translating it yields CASSSGVGELFF.

V is TRBV6-1 and J is TRBJ1-4; D uncertain. The CDR3 length is 14 residues. V gave up 0 bases and J gave up 5 bases, with 7 bases separating them. Germline V gene sequence: CDR1 MNHNS, CDR2 SASEGT. The CDR3 sequence: CASSEAPENEKLFF. In DNA, the CDR3 is TGTGCCAGCAGTGAAGCTCCAGAAAATGAAAAACTGTTTTTT.

The rearrangement links TRBV5-1 to TRBJ2-1, with 8 bases identical to TRBD2. Germline-derived CDR1 and CDR2 are SGHRS and YFSETQ. The length of the CDR3 is 15 residues. V was clipped by 0 bases and J by 5 bases; unmatched bases: 4. The CDR3 loop is CASSLEGTSDNEQFF. The CDR3 region has the DNA TGCGCCAGCAGCTTGGAAGGGACTAGTGACAATGAGCAGTTCTTC.

The chain carries TRBV9 and TRBJ2-2, with 12 bases fitting TRBD2. CDR3 length: 16 residues. Germline CDR1 SGDLS, CDR2 YYNGEE. V dropped 0 bases and J dropped 5; count of bases not matched to a gene: 2. The CDR3 nucleotides read TGTGCCAGCAGCGTAGCCCTAGCGGGAGGGACCGGGGAGCTGTTTTTT. Translating it yields CASSVALAGGTGELFF.

The rearrangement uses TRBV11-2 and TRBJ1-2, with 8 bases lining up with TRBD1. The CDR3 totals 13 residues. The ends lost 8 bases at V and 4 bases at J; junction bases unmatched: 6. Germline V lookup: CDR1 SGHAT, CDR2 FQNNGV. The CDR3 DNA sequence: TGTGCCAGCCTCCCCGGGACAGGCTATGGCTACACCTTC. This gives the protein CASLPGTGYGYTF.

In this sample, this clone turned up once. The J gene is TRBJ2-2, the V gene TRBV7-8; no definite D call. The V gene lost 6 bases and the J gene lost 7 bases, with 6 bases spanning the gap. This CDR3 has 11 amino acids. The germline gives CDR1 SGHVS, CDR2 FQNEAQ. The CDR3 sequence: CASSYSGELFF. CDR3 nucleotide sequence: TGTGCCAGCAGTTACAGCGGGGAGCTGTTTTTT.